This TCR beta chain emerged from a study of naive and memory T cell subsets. General study results and limits: The RNA method is potentially sensitive to activation and differentiation changes. Delayed type IV hypersensitivity infiltration was taken to explain higher tuberculin-site TCR counts.

The SP2 primer and nested alpha and beta constant region primers amplified ligated cDNA in four rounds. TCRdb independently ran MiXCR on the UMI-ligation and nested PCR reads; one entry per CDR3 protein. The data contain 35,000 to 40,000 distinct CDR3 sequences, about 11% of them singletons. In its sample, this clonotype was seen many times. Its antigen is undetermined. Treatment here: skin biopsy from PPD injection site in Mantoux-positive individual. The library had UMIs added by 3' ligation of an oligonucleotide to TCR cDNA. Biopsied sites were PPD injections in people with a positive Mantoux test. Input was about 1 to 1,100 ng of DNase-treated total RNA without cell sorting. CDR1 and CDR2 (germline): SQVTM, ANQGSEA. The CDR3 covers 17 residues. Trimming took off 2 bases at V and 0 bases at J, with 14 bases between the two ends.

The input for sequencing was skin, taken from a tuberculin skin test site. This rearrangement joins TRBV29-1 to TRBJ2-6; no clear D gene. The clonotype originates from an adult in good health. CDR3 sequence (DNA): TGCAGCGTTGAATTGTTCGCCGGAGACTCTGGGGCCAACGTCCTGACTTTC. The encoded protein is CSVELFAGDSGANVLTF.